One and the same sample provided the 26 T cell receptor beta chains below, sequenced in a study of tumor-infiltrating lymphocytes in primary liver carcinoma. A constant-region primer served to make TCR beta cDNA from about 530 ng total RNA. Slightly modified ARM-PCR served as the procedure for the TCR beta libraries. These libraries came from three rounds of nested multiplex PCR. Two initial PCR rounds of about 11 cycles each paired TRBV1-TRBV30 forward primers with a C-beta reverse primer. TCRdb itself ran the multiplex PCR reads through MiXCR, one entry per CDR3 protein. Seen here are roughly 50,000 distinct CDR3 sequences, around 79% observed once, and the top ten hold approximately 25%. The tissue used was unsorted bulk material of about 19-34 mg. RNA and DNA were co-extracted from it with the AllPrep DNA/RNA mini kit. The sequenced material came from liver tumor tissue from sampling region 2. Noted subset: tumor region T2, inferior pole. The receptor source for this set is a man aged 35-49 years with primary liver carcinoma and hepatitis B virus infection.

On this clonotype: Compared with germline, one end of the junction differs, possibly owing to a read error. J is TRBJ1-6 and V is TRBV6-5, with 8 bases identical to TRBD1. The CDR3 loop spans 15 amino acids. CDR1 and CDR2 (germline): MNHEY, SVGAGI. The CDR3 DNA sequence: TGTGCCAGCAGTTTGACAGGGGACCCTAATTCACCCCTCCAATTT. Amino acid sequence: CASSLTGDPNSPLQF.

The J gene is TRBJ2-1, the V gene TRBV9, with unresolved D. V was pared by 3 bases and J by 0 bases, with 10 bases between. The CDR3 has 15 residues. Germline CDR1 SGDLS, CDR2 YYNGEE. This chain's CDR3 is CASSASPSSYNEQFF. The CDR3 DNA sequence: TGTGCCAGCAGCGCCTCTCCAAGCTCCTACAATGAGCAGTTCTTC.

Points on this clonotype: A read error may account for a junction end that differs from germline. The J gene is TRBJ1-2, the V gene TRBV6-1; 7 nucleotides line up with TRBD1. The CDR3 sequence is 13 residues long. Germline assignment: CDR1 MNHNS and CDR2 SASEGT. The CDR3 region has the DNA TGTGCCAGCAGTGAGCAGACAGGGAATGGGTACACCTTC. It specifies CASSEQTGNGYTF.

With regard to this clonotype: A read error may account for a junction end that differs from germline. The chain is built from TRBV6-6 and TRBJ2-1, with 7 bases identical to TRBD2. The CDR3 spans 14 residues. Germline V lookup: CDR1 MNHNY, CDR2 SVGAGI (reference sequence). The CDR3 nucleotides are TGTGCCAGCAGTTACTGCGGGAGAGCGGTTGAGCAGTTATTC. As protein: CASSYCGRAVEQLF.

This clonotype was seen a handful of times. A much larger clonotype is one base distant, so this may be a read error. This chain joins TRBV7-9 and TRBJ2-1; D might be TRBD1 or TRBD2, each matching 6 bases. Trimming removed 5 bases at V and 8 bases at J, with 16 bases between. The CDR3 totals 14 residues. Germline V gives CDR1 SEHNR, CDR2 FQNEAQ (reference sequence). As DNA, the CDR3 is TGTGCCAGCAGCGACAGGAGGGGTAACGATGAGCAGTTCTTC. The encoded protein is CASSDRRGNDEQFF. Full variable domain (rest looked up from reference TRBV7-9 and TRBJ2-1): DTGVSQNPRHKITKRGQNVTFRCDPISEHNRLYWYRQTLGQGPEFLTYFQNEAQLEKSRLLSDRFSAERPKGSFSTLEIQRTEQGDSAMYLCASSDRRGNDEQFFGPGTRLTVL.

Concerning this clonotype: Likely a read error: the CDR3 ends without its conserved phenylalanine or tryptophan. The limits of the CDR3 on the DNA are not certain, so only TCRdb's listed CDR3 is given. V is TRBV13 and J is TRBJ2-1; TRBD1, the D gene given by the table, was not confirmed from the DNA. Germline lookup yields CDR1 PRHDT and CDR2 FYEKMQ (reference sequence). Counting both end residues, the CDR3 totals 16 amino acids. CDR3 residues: CASSTTGGGSYNEQSV.

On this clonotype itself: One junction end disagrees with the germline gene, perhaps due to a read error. CDR3 bases: TGTGCCAGCAGCTTATGTCGACAGGAGAATAATTCACCCCCCCACTTT. The encoded protein is CASSLCRQENNSPPHF. The chain uses TRBV7-8 and TRBJ1-6; D possibly corresponds to TRBD1 (6 bases). CDR1 SGHVS and CDR2 FQNEAQ come from the germline V gene. This CDR3 has 16 residues.

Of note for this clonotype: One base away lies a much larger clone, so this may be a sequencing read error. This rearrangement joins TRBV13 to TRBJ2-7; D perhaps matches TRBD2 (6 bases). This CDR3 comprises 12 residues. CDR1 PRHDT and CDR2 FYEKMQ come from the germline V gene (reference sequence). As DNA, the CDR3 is TGTACCAGCAGCCGCGGGGTGCACGAGCAGTACTTC. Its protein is CTSSRGVHEQYF.

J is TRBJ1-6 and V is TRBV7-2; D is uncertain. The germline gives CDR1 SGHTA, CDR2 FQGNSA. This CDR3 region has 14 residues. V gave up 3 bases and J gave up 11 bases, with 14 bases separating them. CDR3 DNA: TGTGCCAGCAGCTTTTTTCGCACCGACCCACCCCTCCACTTT. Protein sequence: CASSFFRTDPPLHF. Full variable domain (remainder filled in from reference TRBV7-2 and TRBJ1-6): GAGVSQSPSNKVTEKGKDVELRCDPISGHTALYWYRQSLGQGLEFLIYFQGNSAPDKSGLPSDRFSAERTGGSVSTLTIQRTQQEDSAVYLCASSFFRTDPPLHFGNGTRLTVT.

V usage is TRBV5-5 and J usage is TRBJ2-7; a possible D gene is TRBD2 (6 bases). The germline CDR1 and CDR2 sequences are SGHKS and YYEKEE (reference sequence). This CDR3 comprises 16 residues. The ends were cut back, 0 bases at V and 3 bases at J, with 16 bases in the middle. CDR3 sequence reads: CASSLVIGDFNYEQYF. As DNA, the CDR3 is TGTGCCAGCAGCTTGGTTATAGGGGACTTCAACTACGAGCAGTACTTC.

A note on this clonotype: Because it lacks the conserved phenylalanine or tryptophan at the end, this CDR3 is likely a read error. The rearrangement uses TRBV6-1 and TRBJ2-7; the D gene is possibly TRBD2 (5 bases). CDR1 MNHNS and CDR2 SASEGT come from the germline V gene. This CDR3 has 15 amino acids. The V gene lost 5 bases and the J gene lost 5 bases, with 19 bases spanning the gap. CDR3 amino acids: CASSLMAHRGDEQYL. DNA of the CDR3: TGTGCCAGCAGTCTAATGGCACACCGGGGTGACGAGCAGTACCTC.

CDR3 residues: CASSLVARPQETQYF. The CDR3, as DNA: TGTGCCAGCAGCTTAGTGGCGAGGCCACAAGAGACCCAGTACTTC. This chain links TRBV11-1 with TRBJ2-5; D uncertain. The CDR3 has 15 residues. Trimming shortened V by 1 base and J by 2 bases, and 11 bases separated the two germline ends. Per the germline V gene, CDR1 is SGHAT and CDR2 is FQDESV (reference sequence).

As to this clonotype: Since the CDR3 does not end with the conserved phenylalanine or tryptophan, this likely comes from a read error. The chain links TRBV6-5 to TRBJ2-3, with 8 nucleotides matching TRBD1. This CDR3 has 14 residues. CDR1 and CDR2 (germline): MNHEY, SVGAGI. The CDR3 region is CASSRGQGTDTQYS. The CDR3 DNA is TGTGCTAGCAGCCGGGGACAGGGCACAGATACGCAGTATTCT.

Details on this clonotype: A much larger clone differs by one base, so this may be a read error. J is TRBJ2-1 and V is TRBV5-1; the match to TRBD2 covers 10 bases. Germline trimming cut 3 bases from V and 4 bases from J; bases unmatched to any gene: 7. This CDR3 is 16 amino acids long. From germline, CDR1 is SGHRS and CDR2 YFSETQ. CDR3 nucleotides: TGCGCCAGCAGCTGGACCAGCGGGAGGGAGTACAATGAGCAGTTCTTC. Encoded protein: CASSWTSGREYNEQFF.

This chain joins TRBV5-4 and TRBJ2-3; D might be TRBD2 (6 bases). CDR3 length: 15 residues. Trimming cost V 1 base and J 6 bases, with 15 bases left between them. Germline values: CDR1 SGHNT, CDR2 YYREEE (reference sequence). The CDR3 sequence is CASSLCRERPDTQYF. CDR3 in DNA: TGTGCCAGCAGCTTGTGCCGGGAGAGGCCTGATACGCAGTATTTT.

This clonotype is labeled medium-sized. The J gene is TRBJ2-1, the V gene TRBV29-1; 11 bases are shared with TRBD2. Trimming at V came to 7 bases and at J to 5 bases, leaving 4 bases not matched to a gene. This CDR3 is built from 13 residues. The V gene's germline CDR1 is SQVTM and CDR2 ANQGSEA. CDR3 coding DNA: TGCAGCGGTCTGGGACTAGCGGACAATGAGCAGTTCTTC. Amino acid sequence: CSGLGLADNEQFF.

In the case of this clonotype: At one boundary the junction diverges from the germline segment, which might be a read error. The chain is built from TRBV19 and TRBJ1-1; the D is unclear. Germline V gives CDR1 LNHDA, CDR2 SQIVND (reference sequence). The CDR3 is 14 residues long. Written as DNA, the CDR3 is TGTGCCAGTAGTAAAGACGGGCGGGGAACTGAAGCTCTCTTT. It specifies CASSKDGRGTEALF. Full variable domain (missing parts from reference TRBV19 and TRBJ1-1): DGGITQSPKYLFRKEGQNVTLSCEQNLNHDAMYWYRQDPGQGLRLIYYSQIVNDFQKGDIAEGYSVSREKKESFPLTVTSAQKNPTAFYLCASSKDGRGTEALFGQGTRLTVV.

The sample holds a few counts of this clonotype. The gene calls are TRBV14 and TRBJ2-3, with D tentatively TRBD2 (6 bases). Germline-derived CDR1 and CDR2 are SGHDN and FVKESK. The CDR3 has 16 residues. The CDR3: CVSSQDLPGDGDTQYF. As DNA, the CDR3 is TGTGTCAGTAGCCAAGATCTACCGGGAGACGGGGATACGCAGTATTTT.

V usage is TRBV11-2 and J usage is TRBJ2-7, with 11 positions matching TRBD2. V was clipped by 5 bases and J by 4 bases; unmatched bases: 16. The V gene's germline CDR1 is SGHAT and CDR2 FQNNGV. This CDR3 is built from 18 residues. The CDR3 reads CASSISVRLAGGGYEQYF. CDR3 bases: TGTGCCAGCAGCATATCCGTTAGATTAGCGGGAGGGGGGTACGAGCAGTACTTC.

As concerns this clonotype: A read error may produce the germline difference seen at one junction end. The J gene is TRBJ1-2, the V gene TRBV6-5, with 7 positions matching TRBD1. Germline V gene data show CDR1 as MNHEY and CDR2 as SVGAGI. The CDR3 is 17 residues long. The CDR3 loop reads CASSLRYPGGTFYDYTF. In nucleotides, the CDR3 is TGTGCCAGCAGTCTCCGCTATCCAGGGGGTACATTCTATGACTACACCTTC.

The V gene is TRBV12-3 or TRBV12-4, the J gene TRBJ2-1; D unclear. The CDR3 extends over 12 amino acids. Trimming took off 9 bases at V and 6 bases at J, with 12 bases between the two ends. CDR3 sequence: CASSPLLNEQFF. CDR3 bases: TGTGCCAGTAGTCCTTTGCTCAATGAGCAGTTCTTC.

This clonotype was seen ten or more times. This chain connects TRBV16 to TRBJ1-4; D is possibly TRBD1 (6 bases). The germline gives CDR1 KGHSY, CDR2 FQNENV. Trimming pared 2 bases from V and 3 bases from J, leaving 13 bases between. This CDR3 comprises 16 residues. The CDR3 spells CASSQRRTASNEKLFF. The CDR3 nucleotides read TGTGCCAGCAGCCAACGCCGGACAGCCTCTAATGAAAAACTGTTTTTT.

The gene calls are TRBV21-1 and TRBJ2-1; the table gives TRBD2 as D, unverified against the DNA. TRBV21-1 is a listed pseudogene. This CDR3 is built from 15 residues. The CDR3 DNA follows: TGTGCCAGCAGCAAAAAGGCGGGAGGTAGCTATGAGCAGTTCTTC. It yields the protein CASSKKAGGSYEQFF.

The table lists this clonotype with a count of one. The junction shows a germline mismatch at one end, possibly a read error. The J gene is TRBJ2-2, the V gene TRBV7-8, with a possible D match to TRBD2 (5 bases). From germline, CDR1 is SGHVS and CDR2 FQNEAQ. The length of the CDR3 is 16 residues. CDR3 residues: CVSSPLRGTNTGELLF. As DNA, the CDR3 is TGTGTCAGCAGCCCCCTTCGAGGAACGAACACCGGGGAGCTGCTTTTT.

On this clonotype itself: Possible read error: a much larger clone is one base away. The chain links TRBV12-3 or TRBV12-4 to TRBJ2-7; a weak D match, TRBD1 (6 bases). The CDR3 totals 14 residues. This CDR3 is CASGLNRVSYEQYF. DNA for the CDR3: TGTGCCAGCGGTTTGAACAGGGTATCCTACGAGCAGTACTTC.

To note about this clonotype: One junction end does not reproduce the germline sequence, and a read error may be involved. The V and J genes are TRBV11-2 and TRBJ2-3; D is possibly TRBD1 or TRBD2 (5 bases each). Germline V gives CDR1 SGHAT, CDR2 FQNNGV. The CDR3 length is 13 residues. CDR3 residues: CASSPYGADTQCF. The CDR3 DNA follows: TGTGCCAGCAGCCCCTACGGGGCAGATACGCAATGCTTT.